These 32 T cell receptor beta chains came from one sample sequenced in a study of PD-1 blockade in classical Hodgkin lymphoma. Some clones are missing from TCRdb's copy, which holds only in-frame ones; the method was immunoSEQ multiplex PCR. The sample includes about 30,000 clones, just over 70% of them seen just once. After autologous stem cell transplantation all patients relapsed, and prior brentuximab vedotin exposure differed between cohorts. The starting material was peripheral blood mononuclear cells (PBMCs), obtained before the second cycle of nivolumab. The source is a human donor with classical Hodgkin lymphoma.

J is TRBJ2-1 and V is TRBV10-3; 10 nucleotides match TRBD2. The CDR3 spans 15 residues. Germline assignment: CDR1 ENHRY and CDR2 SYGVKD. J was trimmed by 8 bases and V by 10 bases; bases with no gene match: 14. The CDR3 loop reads CATASGRAALDEQFF. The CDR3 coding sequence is TGTGCCACGGCGAGCGGGAGGGCCGCTCTGGATGAGCAGTTCTTC.

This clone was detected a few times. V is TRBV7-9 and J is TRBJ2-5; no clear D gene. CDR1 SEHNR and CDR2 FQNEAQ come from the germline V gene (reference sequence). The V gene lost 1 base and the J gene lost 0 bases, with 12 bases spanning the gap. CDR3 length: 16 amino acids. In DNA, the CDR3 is TGTGCCAGCAGCTTAGATACAAGGCTGAACCAAGAGACCCAGTACTTC. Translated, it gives CASSLDTRLNQETQYF.

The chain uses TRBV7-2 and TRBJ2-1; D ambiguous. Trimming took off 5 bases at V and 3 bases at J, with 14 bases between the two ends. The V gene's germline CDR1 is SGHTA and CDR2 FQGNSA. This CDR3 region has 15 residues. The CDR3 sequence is CASSGQFGDYNEQFF. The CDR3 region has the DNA TGTGCCAGCAGCGGGCAGTTTGGGGACTACAATGAGCAGTTCTTC.

This chain's CDR3 is CASSYSANTEAFF. The CDR3 DNA is TGTGCCAGCAGTTACTCCGCGAACACTGAAGCTTTCTTT. The chain combines TRBV6-5 with TRBJ1-1; D is ambiguous. Trimming took off 0 bases at V and 1 base at J, with 3 bases between the two ends. Germline lookup yields CDR1 MNHEY and CDR2 SVGAGI. CDR3 length: 13 amino acids.

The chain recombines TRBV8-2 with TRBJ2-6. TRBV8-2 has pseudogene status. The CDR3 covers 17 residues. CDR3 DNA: TGTGGCAAAGATGGAAAGATAACACAAAGTCGGGCCAACGTCCTGACTTTC. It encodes CGKDGKITQSRANVLTF.

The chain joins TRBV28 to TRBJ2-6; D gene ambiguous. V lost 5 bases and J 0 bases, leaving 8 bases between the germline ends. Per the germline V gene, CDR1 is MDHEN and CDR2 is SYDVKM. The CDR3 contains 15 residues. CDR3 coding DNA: TGTGCCAGCAGTCTTACAGCCTCTGGGGCCAACGTCCTGACTTTC. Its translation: CASSLTASGANVLTF.

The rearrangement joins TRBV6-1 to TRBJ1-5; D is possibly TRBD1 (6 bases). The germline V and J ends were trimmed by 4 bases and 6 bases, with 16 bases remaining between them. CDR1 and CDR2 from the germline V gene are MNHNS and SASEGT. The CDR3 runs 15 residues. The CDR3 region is CASSVSQGLTQPQHF. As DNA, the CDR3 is TGTGCCAGCAGTGTCTCTCAGGGGTTGACTCAGCCCCAGCATTTT.

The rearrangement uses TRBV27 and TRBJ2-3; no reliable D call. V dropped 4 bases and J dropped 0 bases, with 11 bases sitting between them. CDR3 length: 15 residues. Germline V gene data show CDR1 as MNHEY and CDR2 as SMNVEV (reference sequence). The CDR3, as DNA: TGTGCCAGCAGTTCGTCACTATCTAGCACAGATACGCAGTATTTT. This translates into CASSSSLSSTDTQYF.

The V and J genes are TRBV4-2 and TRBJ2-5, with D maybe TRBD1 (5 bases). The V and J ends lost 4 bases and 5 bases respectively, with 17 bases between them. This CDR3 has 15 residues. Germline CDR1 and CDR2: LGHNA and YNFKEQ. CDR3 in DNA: TGTGCCAGCAGCCGGACACCCGATCAGAGGGAGACCCAGTACTTC. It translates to CASSRTPDQRETQYF.

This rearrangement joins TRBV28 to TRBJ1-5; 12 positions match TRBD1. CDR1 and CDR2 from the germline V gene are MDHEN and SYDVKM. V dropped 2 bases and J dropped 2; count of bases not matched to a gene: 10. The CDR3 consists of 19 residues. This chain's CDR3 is CASSLRPGQGAGGNQPQHF. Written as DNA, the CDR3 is TGTGCCAGCAGTTTACGTCCGGGACAGGGGGCGGGGGGCAATCAGCCCCAGCATTTT.

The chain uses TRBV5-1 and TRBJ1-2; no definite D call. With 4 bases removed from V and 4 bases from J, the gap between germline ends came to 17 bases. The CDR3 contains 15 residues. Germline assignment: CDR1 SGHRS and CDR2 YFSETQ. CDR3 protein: CASSLGSKEGYGYTF. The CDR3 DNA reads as TGCGCCAGCAGCCTAGGTAGTAAGGAGGGCTATGGCTACACCTTC. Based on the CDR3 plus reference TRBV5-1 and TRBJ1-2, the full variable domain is KAGVTQTPRYLIKTRGQQVTLSCSPISGHRSVSWYQQTPGQGLQFLFEYFSETQRNKGNFPGRFSGRQFSNSRSEMNVSTLELGDSALYLCASSLGSKEGYGYTFGSGTRLTVV.

CDR3 sequence: CASSLLAESYNEQFF. The CDR3 coding sequence is TGTGCCAGCAGTTTACTAGCGGAAAGCTACAATGAGCAGTTCTTC. V usage is TRBV28 and J usage is TRBJ2-1; 7 nucleotides match TRBD2. CDR1 and CDR2 (germline): MDHEN, SYDVKM. The J segment lost 3 bases and the V segment lost 2 bases, leaving 4 bases of the junction unmatched. CDR3 length equals 15 residues.

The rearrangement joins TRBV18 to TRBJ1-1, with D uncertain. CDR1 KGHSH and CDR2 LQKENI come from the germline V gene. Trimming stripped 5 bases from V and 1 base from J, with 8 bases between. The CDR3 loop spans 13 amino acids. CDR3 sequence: CASSKSENTEAFF. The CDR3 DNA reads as TGTGCCAGCTCAAAATCAGAGAACACTGAAGCTTTCTTT.

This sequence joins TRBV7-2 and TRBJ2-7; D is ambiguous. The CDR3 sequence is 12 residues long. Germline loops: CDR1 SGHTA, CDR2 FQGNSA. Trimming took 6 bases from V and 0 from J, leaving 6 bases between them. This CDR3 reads CASSVPSYEQYF. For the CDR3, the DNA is TGTGCCAGCAGTGTTCCCTCCTACGAGCAGTACTTC. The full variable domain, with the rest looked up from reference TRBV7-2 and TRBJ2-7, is GAGVSQSPSNKVTEKGKDVELRCDPISGHTALYWYRQSLGQGLEFLIYFQGNSAPDKSGLPSDRFSAERTGGSVSTLTIQRTQQEDSAVYLCASSVPSYEQYFGPGTRLTVT.

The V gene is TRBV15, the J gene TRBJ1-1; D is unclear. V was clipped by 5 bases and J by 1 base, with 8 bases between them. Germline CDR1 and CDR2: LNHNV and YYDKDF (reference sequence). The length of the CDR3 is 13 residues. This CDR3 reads CATSATSNTEAFF. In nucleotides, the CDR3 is TGTGCCACCAGCGCGACATCGAACACTGAAGCTTTCTTT.

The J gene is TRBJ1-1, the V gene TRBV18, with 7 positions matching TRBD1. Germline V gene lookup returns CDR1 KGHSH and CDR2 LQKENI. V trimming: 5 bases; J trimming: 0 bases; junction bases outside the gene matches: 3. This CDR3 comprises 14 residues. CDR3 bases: TGTGCCAGCTCAGAACAGGGGCTGAACACTGAAGCTTTCTTT. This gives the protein CASSEQGLNTEAFF.

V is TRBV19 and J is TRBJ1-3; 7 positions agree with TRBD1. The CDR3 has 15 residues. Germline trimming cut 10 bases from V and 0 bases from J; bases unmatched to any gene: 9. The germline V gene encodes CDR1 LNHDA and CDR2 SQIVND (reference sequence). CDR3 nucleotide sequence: TGTGCCATCCGGACAGGCCTGATCTCTGGAAACACCATATATTTT. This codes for CAIRTGLISGNTIYF.

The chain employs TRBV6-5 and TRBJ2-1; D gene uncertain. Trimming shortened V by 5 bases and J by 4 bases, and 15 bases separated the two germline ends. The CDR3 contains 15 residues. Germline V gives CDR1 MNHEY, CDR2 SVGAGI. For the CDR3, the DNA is TGTGCCAGCAGTAGGTGGGTCCCGGTGTACAATGAGCAGTTCTTC. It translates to CASSRWVPVYNEQFF.

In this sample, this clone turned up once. The CDR3 reads CAWSKLATGELFF. The CDR3 coding sequence is TGTGCCTGGAGTAAACTAGCGACCGGGGAGCTGTTTTTT. The rearrangement links TRBV30 to TRBJ2-2; 7 bases are a match to TRBD2. Per germline, CDR1 GTSNPN and CDR2 SVGIG (reference sequence). The trim removed 2 bases at V and 5 bases at J, leaving 2 bases unmatched. This CDR3 has 13 amino acids.

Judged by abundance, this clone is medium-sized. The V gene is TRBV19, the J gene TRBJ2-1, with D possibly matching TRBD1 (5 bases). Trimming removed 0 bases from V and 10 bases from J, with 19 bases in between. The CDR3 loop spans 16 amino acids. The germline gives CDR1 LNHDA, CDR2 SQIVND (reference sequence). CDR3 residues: CASSIEGWQGPGEQFF. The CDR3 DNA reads TGTGCCAGTAGTATAGAGGGCTGGCAGGGCCCGGGCGAGCAGTTCTTC. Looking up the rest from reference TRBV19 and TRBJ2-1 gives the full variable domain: DGGITQSPKYLFRKEGQNVTLSCEQNLNHDAMYWYRQDPGQGLRLIYYSQIVNDFQKGDIAEGYSVSREKKESFPLTVTSAQKNPTAFYLCASSIEGWQGPGEQFFGPGTRLTVL.

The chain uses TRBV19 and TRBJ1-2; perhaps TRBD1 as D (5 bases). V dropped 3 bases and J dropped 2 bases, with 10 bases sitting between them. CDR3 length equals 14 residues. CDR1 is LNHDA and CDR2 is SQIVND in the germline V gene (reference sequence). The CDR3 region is CASSISGINYGYTF. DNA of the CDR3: TGTGCCAGTAGTATCTCAGGGATCAACTATGGCTACACCTTC.

In nucleotides, the CDR3 is TGTGCCAGCAGTTCAGGGAACTATGGCTACACCTTC. Its protein is CASSSGNYGYTF. J is TRBJ1-2 and V is TRBV28; D perhaps matches TRBD1 (5 bases). The CDR3 runs 12 residues. Trimming stripped 4 bases from V and 2 bases from J, with 5 bases between. Germline CDR1 and CDR2: MDHEN and SYDVKM.

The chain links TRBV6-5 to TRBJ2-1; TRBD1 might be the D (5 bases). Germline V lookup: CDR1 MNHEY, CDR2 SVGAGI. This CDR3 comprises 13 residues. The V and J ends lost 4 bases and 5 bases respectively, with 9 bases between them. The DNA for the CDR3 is TGTGCCAGCAGTTTGGGGCTCAACAATGAGCAGTTCTTC. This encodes CASSLGLNNEQFF.

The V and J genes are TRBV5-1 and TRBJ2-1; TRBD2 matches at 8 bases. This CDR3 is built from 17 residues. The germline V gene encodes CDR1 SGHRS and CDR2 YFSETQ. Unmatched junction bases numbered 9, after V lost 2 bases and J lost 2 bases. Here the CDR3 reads CASSLYSGELTYNEQFF. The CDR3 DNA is TGCGCCAGCAGCTTATATAGCGGGGAACTTACCTACAATGAGCAGTTCTTC.

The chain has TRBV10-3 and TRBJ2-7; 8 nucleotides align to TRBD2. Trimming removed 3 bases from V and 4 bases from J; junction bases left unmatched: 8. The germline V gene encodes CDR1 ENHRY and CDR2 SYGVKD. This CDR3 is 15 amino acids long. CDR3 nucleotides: TGTGCCATCAGTGACGCCGGGACTAGTGTGTACGAGCAGTACTTC. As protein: CAISDAGTSVYEQYF.

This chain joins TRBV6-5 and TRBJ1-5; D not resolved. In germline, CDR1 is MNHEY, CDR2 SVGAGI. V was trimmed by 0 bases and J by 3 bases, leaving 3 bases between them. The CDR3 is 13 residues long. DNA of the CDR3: TGTGCCAGCAGTTACTCCTTCAATCAGCCCCAGCATTTT. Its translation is CASSYSFNQPQHF.

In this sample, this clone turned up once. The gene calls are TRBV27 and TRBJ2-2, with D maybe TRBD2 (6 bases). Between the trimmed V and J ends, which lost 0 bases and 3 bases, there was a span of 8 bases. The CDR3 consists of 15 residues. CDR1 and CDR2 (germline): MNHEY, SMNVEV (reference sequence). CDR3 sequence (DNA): TGTGCCAGCAGTTTATCCGGGGGATACACCGGGGAGCTGTTTTTT. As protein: CASSLSGGYTGELFF.

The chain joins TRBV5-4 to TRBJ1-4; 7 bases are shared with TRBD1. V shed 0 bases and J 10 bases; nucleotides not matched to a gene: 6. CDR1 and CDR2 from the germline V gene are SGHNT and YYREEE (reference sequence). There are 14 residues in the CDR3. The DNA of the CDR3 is TGTGCCAGCAGCTTGGCGGAGGGGGCGGGAAAACTGTTTTTT. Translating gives CASSLAEGAGKLFF.

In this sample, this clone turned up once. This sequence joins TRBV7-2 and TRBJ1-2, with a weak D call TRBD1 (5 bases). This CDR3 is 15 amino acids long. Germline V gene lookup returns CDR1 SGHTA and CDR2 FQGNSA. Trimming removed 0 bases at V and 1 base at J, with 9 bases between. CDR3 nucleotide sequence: TGTGCCAGCAGCTTAGCGGGGCAGGGTAACTATGGCTACACCTTC. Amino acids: CASSLAGQGNYGYTF. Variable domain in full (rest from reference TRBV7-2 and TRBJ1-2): GAGVSQSPSNKVTEKGKDVELRCDPISGHTALYWYRQSLGQGLEFLIYFQGNSAPDKSGLPSDRFSAERTGGSVSTLTIQRTQQEDSAVYLCASSLAGQGNYGYTFGSGTRLTVV.

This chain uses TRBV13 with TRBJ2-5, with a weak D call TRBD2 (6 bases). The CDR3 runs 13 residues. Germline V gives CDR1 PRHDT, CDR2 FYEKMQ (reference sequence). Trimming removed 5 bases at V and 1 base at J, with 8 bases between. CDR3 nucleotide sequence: TGTGCCAGCAGCCCCGGGGGCCAAGAGACCCAGTACTTC. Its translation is CASSPGGQETQYF.

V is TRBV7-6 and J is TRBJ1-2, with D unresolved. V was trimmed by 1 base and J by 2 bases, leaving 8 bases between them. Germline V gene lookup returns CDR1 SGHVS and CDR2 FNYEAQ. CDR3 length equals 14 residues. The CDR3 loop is CASSLVEGNYGYTF. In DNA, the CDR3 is TGTGCCAGCAGCTTAGTCGAAGGGAACTATGGCTACACCTTC.

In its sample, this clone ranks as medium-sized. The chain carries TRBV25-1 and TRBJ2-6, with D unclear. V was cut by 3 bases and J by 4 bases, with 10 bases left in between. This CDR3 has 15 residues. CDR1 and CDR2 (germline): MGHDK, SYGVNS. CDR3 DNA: TGTGCCAGCAGTGAGTCGAGTCGGGGGGCCAACGTCCTGACTTTC. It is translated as CASSESSRGANVLTF.